These 9 T cell receptor beta chains were all obtained from the same sample, sequenced in a study of blood T cell repertoires in COVID-19. Some clones are missing from TCRdb's copy, which holds only in-frame ones; the method was immunoSEQ multiplex PCR. The sample records about 64,000 clones, roughly four fifths being singletons. The sequenced sample consisted of peripheral blood. Receptors originate from a human donor in a cohort sampled during active COVID-19.

The V call is TRBV9, the J call TRBJ2-3; D uncertain. From germline, CDR1 is SGDLS and CDR2 YYNGEE. This CDR3 has 13 residues. V lost 10 bases, J lost 0 bases, and 12 bases lay in between. CDR3 nucleotides: TGTGCCGGAGCCGTAGGTAGCACAGATACGCAGTATTTT. Amino acid sequence: CAGAVGSTDTQYF.

The rearrangement uses TRBV19 and TRBJ2-7; TRBD1 matches 8 bases. Per the germline V gene, CDR1 is LNHDA and CDR2 is SQIVND (reference sequence). The CDR3 is 14 amino acids. Unmatched junction bases numbered 4, after V lost 4 bases and J lost 2 bases. The CDR3 loop is CASSTGTGAYEQYF. In DNA form, the CDR3 reads TGTGCCAGTAGTACTGGGACAGGAGCCTACGAGCAGTACTTC.

The chain carries TRBV29-1 and TRBJ1-5, with D possibly TRBD1 on 5 matching bases. V lost 6 bases, J lost 5 bases, and 17 bases lay in between. CDR3 length: 14 residues. Germline assignment: CDR1 SQVTM and CDR2 ANQGSEA. The CDR3 DNA is TGCAGCGTCGCCCTATCGCGGGGGGATCAGCCCCAGCATTTT. As protein: CSVALSRGDQPQHF.

The V and J genes are TRBV24-1 and TRBJ2-1, with a weak D call TRBD2 (6 bases). This CDR3 spans 13 amino acids. CDR1 and CDR2 (germline): KGHDR, SFDVKD. V lost 3 bases and J lost 6, with 8 bases in between. Written as DNA, the CDR3 is TGTGCCACCAGTGATGGGGGAGGCAATGAGCAGTTCTTC. This codes for CATSDGGGNEQFF.

The gene calls are TRBV7-2 and TRBJ2-1; TRBD2 matches at 7 bases. V gave up 3 bases and J gave up 3 bases; unmatched junction bases: 8. CDR1 and CDR2 (germline): SGHTA, FQGNSA. The CDR3 totals 16 residues. As DNA, the CDR3 is TGTGCCAGCAGCTTTCGGCGGCCTAGCGGCTACAATGAGCAGTTCTTC. This codes for CASSFRRPSGYNEQFF. The whole variable domain, remainder taken from reference TRBV7-2 and TRBJ2-1, is GAGVSQSPSNKVTEKGKDVELRCDPISGHTALYWYRQSLGQGLEFLIYFQGNSAPDKSGLPSDRFSAERTGGSVSTLTIQRTQQEDSAVYLCASSFRRPSGYNEQFFGPGTRLTVL.

The rearrangement uses TRBV6-5 and TRBJ2-3; 7 bases match TRBD2. The CDR3 totals 12 residues. J gave up 10 bases and V 8 bases, and 9 bases lay outside the gene matches. Germline V gene sequence: CDR1 MNHEY, CDR2 SVGAGI. CDR3 sequence: CASGRDGGSQYF. The CDR3 nucleotides read TGTGCCAGCGGCCGGGACGGGGGGTCGCAGTATTTT.

The V call is TRBV30, the J call TRBJ2-1; D is possibly TRBD2 (5 bases). Per germline, CDR1 GTSNPN and CDR2 SVGIG (reference sequence). The CDR3 is 14 amino acids. V lost 3 bases and J lost 0, with 9 bases in between. The DNA of the CDR3 is TGTGCCTGGAGAAAGCGGAGCTCCTACAATGAGCAGTTCTTC. Its protein is CAWRKRSSYNEQFF.

The chain couples TRBV10-3 to TRBJ1-2; maybe TRBD1 (5 bases). The CDR3 sequence is 15 residues long. Trimming cost V 10 bases and J 3 bases, with 21 bases left between them. Germline CDR1 ENHRY, CDR2 SYGVKD. The CDR3 nucleotides are TGTGCCACCCTGCAGGGAGGGCGTGGTGACTATGGCTACACCTTC. This encodes CATLQGGRGDYGYTF.

This clone was recorded at least ten times. The J gene is TRBJ1-2, the V gene TRBV19; weak D call: TRBD1 (5 bases). The CDR3 has 16 residues. V lost 7 bases and J lost 6, with 24 bases in between. Germline V CDR1 and CDR2: LNHDA, SQIVND (reference sequence). CDR3 region: CASTLGGAGHRDGYTF. The DNA for the CDR3 is TGTGCCAGTACTCTAGGTGGGGCAGGGCATCGGGATGGCTACACCTTC. Based on the CDR3 plus reference TRBV19 and TRBJ1-2, the full variable domain is DGGITQSPKYLFRKEGQNVTLSCEQNLNHDAMYWYRQDPGQGLRLIYYSQIVNDFQKGDIAEGYSVSREKKESFPLTVTSAQKNPTAFYLCASTLGGAGHRDGYTFGSGTRLTVV.